The 17 T cell receptor beta chains listed next were all sequenced from one sample in a study of cytomegalovirus exposure and HLA in healthy donors. 13 Jbeta primers and 60 Vbeta primers were used for the PCR. Profiling relied on immunoSEQ multiplex PCR, and the TCRdb table lists in-frame clones only, not all of them. The table lists roughly 100,000 clones, approximately 68% of them singletons. Sequencing was carried out using PBMCs. Receptor source: a woman between 50 and 59 years old in good health and CMV-seropositive.

This clone was found a few times. The chain links TRBV5-1 to TRBJ2-7; the match to TRBD1 covers 8 bases. With 5 bases clipped from V and 3 bases from J, the junction kept 10 bases outside the gene matches. The germline gives CDR1 SGHRS, CDR2 YFSETQ. The CDR3 has 15 residues. The CDR3 region is CASRPLDRDVYEQYF. CDR3 in DNA: TGCGCCAGCAGGCCGTTGGACAGGGACGTCTACGAGCAGTACTTC.

This clone was found a few times. DNA of the CDR3: TGTGCCAGCAGTGGACATAGCTCCTACGAGCAGTACTTC. Translated, it gives CASSGHSSYEQYF. The V call is TRBV6-5, the J call TRBJ2-7; D might be TRBD1 (5 bases). Germline CDR1 is MNHEY and CDR2 is SVGAGI. Trimming cost V 5 bases and J 0 bases, with 8 bases left between them. The CDR3 sequence is 13 residues long.

The V and J genes are TRBV2 and TRBJ1-5; 10 bases are a match to TRBD1. The CDR3 covers 15 residues. Trimming cost V 1 base and J 10 bases; bases outside gene matches: 7. Germline lookup yields CDR1 SNHLY and CDR2 FYNNEI. The CDR3 nucleotides read TGTGCCAGCAGTGAAGAAGGGACAGGGGTCCAACCCCAGCATTTT. Translation: CASSEEGTGVQPQHF.

This sequence joins TRBV19 and TRBJ2-6; 11 bases line up with TRBD1. V was clipped by 5 bases and J by 2 bases; unmatched bases: 5. Germline CDR1 and CDR2: LNHDA and SQIVND (reference sequence). The CDR3 sequence is 17 residues long. CDR3 sequence reads: CASSAWTGGAGANVLTF. For the CDR3, the DNA is TGTGCCAGTAGTGCTTGGACAGGGGGCGCTGGGGCCAACGTCCTGACTTTC.

The chain combines TRBV11-2 with TRBJ1-1; TRBD1 might be the D (5 bases). CDR3 length: 17 residues. V shed 2 bases and J shed 0 bases, with 16 bases lying between them. In germline, CDR1 is SGHAT, CDR2 FQNNGV. Here the CDR3 DNA reads TGTGCCAGCAGCTTACCTGACAGCTACTTTATGAACACTGAAGCTTTCTTT. It codes for CASSLPDSYFMNTEAFF.

This clone occurred a few times. The chain joins TRBV7-9 to TRBJ1-1; no definite D call. Germline-derived CDR1 and CDR2 are SEHNR and FQNEAQ (reference sequence). This CDR3 contains 14 residues. V was clipped by 1 base and J by 4 bases, with 10 bases between them. Written as DNA, the CDR3 is TGTGCCAGCAGCTTAGTGTTGGGGAGCACTGAAGCTTTCTTT. Protein sequence: CASSLVLGSTEAFF. The full variable domain, its missing parts supplied by reference TRBV7-9 and TRBJ1-1, is DTGVSQNPRHKITKRGQNVTFRCDPISEHNRLYWYRQTLGQGPEFLTYFQNEAQLEKSRLLSDRFSAERPKGSFSTLEIQRTEQGDSAMYLCASSLVLGSTEAFFGQGTRLTVV.

The chain links TRBV18 to TRBJ2-1; 10 bases agree with TRBD1. The CDR3 covers 15 residues. Unmatched junction bases numbered 3, after V lost 1 base and J lost 6 bases. Germline values: CDR1 KGHSH, CDR2 LQKENI. CDR3 protein: CASSPRGQGINEQFF. The CDR3 region has the DNA TGTGCCAGCTCACCACGGGGACAGGGGATCAATGAGCAGTTCTTC.

The J gene is TRBJ2-7, the V gene TRBV21-1; no DNA check was done on the table's D call, TRBD1. TRBV21-1 is described as a pseudogene. CDR3 size: 15 residues. CDR3 sequence reads: CASSKRVRQGVEQYF. The CDR3 DNA follows: TGTGCCAGCAGCAAAAGAGTAAGGCAGGGTGTCGAGCAGTACTTC.

The rearrangement links TRBV10-3 to TRBJ2-1; 7 bases agree with TRBD1. Trimming removed 8 bases from V and 7 bases from J; junction bases left unmatched: 8. The length of the CDR3 is 13 residues. Germline V gene data show CDR1 as ENHRY and CDR2 as SYGVKD. This CDR3 is CAISRPGGNEQFF. CDR3 coding DNA: TGTGCCATCTCACGACCAGGGGGAAATGAGCAGTTCTTC.

DNA of the CDR3: TGTGCCAGCAGTGAAGCGGGTAGCGGGGGGTATGAGCAGTTCTTC. This encodes CASSEAGSGGYEQFF. V and J are TRBV2 and TRBJ2-1, with TRBD2 matching over 10 bases. The V gene's germline CDR1 is SNHLY and CDR2 FYNNEI. This CDR3 has 15 amino acids. The V and J ends lost 0 bases and 8 bases, in that order; junction bases with no gene match: 4. The full variable domain, completed using reference TRBV2 and TRBJ2-1, is EPEVTQTPSHQVTQMGQEVILRCVPISNHLYFYWYRQILGQKVEFLVSFYNNEISEKSEIFDDQFSVERPDGSNFTLKIRSTKLEDSAMYFCASSEAGSGGYEQFFGPGTRLTVL.

The chain recombines TRBV4-1 with TRBJ2-3; 10 bases fit TRBD2. Losses at the gene ends were 0 bases for V and 5 bases for J; bases not matched to a gene: 8. Germline-derived CDR1 and CDR2 are MGHRA and YSYEKL. The CDR3 contains 17 residues. The CDR3 loop reads CASSQEDASGGGDTQYF. Here the CDR3 DNA reads TGCGCCAGCAGCCAAGAAGATGCTAGCGGGGGCGGAGATACGCAGTATTTT.

Only a few counts were recorded for this clone. The rearrangement uses TRBV6-6 and TRBJ2-1; TRBD2 matches 14 bases. The germline V gene encodes CDR1 MNHNY and CDR2 SVGAGI (reference sequence). The junction had 9 bases not matched to a gene; V was cut back by 6 bases and J by 8 bases. The CDR3 is 16 residues long. The CDR3 nucleotides read TGTGCCAGCAGATCCAGTGGACTAGCGGGGGGATATGAGCAGTTCTTC. It encodes CASRSSGLAGGYEQFF.

The gene calls are TRBV29-1 and TRBJ2-7; 12 bases are a match to TRBD1. In germline, CDR1 is SQVTM, CDR2 ANQGSEA. CDR3 length: 16 amino acids. V gave up 4 bases and J gave up 7 bases; unmatched junction bases: 14. The CDR3 is CSVGGQGALRAVEQYF. The CDR3 region has the DNA TGCAGCGTTGGGGGACAGGGGGCATTACGGGCGGTTGAGCAGTACTTC.

Only one count was recorded for this clone. The gene calls are TRBV27 and TRBJ2-7; 7 bases align to TRBD2. Germline V gene lookup returns CDR1 MNHEY and CDR2 SMNVEV (reference sequence). The CDR3 runs 14 residues. With V trimmed by 1 base and J by 4 bases, 4 bases remained unmatched. CDR3 coding DNA: TGTGCCAGCAGTTTATTTCCGGGAGGTTACGAGCAGTACTTC. Its protein product is CASSLFPGGYEQYF.

This chain uses TRBV5-6 with TRBJ2-2, with TRBD1 matching 8 bases. This CDR3 region has 17 residues. After removal of 7 bases from V and 7 bases from J, the junction contained 18 bases not matched to a gene. CDR1 is SGHDT and CDR2 is YYEEEE in the germline V gene. The CDR3 nucleotides read TGTGCCAGCGAAAACCCTACCCACAGGGGGATTAGCGGGGAGCTGTTTTTT. Its protein product is CASENPTHRGISGELFF.

This clone was counted only a few times. The V gene is TRBV5-6, the J gene TRBJ1-4; D remains unclear. The CDR3 has 14 residues. V lost 7 bases, J lost 5 bases, and 15 bases lay in between. The germline V gene has CDR1 SGHDT and CDR2 YYEEEE. CDR3 DNA: TGTGCCAGCGCGGGAGGGAGGCAAAATGAAAAACTGTTTTTT. It specifies CASAGGRQNEKLFF.

V gene TRBV6-5 combines with J gene TRBJ1-6; TRBD1 might be the D (6 bases). The CDR3 covers 15 residues. The V and J ends lost 6 bases and 6 bases respectively, with 15 bases between them. Germline loops: CDR1 MNHEY, CDR2 SVGAGI. The CDR3 spells CASSPARGGNSPLHF. The CDR3 coding sequence is TGTGCCAGCAGCCCGGCCAGGGGCGGTAATTCACCCCTCCACTTT.